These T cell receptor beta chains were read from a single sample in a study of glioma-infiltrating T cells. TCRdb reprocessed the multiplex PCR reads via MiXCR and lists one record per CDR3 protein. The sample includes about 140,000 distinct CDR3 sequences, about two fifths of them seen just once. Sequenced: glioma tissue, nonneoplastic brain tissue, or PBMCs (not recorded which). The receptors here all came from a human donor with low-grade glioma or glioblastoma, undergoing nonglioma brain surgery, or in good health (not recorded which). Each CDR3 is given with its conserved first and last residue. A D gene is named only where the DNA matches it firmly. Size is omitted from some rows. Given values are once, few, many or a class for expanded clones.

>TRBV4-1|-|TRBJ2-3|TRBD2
CASSQGSGVNTDTQYF
TGCGCCAGCAGCCAAGGTAGCGGGGTAAACACAGATACGCAGTATTTT
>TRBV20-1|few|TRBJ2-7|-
CSARYPSSYEQYF
TGCAGTGCTAGGTACCCGAGCTCCTACGAGCAGTACTTC
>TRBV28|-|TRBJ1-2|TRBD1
CASSTIGTGQDYTF
TGTGCCAGCAGTACGATCGGGACAGGGCAGGACTACACCTTC
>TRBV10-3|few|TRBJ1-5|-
CAISRGGDGNQPQHF
TGTGCCATCAGTCGGGGGGGGGACGGCAATCAGCCCCAGCATTTT
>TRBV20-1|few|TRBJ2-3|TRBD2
CSARDMRTSGVTDTQYF
TGCAGTGCTAGAGATATGAGGACTAGCGGGGTCACAGATACGCAGTATTTT
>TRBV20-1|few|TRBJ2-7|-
CSAPPRSRGDEQYF
TGCAGTGCTCCCCCGAGGAGCAGGGGAGACGAGCAGTACTTC
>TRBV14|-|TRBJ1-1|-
CASSQGAGSGAFF
TGTGCCAGCAGCCAAGGGGCCGGGAGTGGGGCTTTCTTT
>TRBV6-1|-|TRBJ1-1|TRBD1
CASRTSGGLSNTEAFF
TGTGCCAGCCGGACGTCAGGGGGCCTTTCGAACACTGAAGCTTTCTTT
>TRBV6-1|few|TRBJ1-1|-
CASSKDLNTEAFF
TGTGCCAGCAGTAAGGACTTGAACACTGAAGCTTTCTTT
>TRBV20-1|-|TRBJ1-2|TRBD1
CIARDQNRGPNYGYTF
TGCATTGCTAGAGATCAGAACAGGGGGCCTAACTATGGCTACACCTTC
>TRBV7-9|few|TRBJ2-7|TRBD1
CASSSRPGQGIYEQYF
TGTGCCAGCAGCTCCCGGCCGGGACAGGGTATCTACGAGCAGTACTTC
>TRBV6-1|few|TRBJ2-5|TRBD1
CASSQRQTGTEETQYF
TGTGCCAGCAGTCAACGCCAGACAGGGACAGAAGAGACCCAGTACTTC
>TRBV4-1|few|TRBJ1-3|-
CASSQDPGAGNTIYF
TGCGCCAGCAGCCAAGATCCCGGGGCTGGAAACACCATATATTTT
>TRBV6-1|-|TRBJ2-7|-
CASSRARGAYEQYF
TGTGCCAGCAGTAGGGCCAGGGGGGCCTACGAGCAGTACTTC
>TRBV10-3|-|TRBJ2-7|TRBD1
CAISDPGQGIDEQYF
TGTGCCATCAGTGATCCGGGACAGGGAATTGACGAGCAGTACTTC
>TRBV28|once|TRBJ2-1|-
CARISPPTYNEQFF
TGTGCCAGGATCTCCCCGCCGACCTACAATGAGCAGTTCTTC
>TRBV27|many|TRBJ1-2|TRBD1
CASSPRTGDYGYTF
TGTGCCAGCAGTCCTCGGACAGGGGACTATGGCTACACCTTC
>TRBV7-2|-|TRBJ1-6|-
CASSLGQCGYNSPLHF
TGTGCCAGCAGCTTAGGGCAGTGCGGGTATAATTCACCCCTCCACTTT
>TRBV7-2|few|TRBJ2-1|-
CASSLDGGGANEQFF
TGTGCCAGCAGCTTAGATGGAGGGGGGGCAAATGAGCAGTTCTTC
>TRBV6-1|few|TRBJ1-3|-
CASSGFIGNTIYF
TGTGCCAGCAGTGGCTTCATCGGAAACACCATATATTTT
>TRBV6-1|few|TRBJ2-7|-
CASRADYEQYF
TGTGCCAGCAGGGCAGACTACGAGCAGTACTTC
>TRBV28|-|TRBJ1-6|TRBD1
CASSLVQGANRSPLHF
TGTGCCAGCAGTCTTGTACAGGGGGCCAACAGGTCACCCCTCCACTTT
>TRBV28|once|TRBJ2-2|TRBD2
CASSLRLAGGLYTGELFF
TGTGCCAGCAGCTTACGACTAGCGGGGGGGCTTTACACCGGGGAGCTGTTTTTT
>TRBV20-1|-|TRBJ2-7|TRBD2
CSVGGRVYEQYF
TGCAGCGTTGGCGGGAGGGTTTACGAGCAGTACTTC
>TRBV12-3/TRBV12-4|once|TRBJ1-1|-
CASSFGANTEAFF
TGTGCCAGCAGTTTTGGAGCGAACACTGAAGCTTTCTTT
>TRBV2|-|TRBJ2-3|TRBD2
CATQLAGLTDTQYF
TGTGCCACCCAACTAGCGGGGCTCACAGATACGCAGTATTTT
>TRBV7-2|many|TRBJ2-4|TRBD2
CASSLETSGSGAIQYF
TGTGCCAGCAGCTTAGAGACTAGCGGGAGTGGTGCCATTCAGTACTTC
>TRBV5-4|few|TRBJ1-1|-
CASSLAQDVVAFF
TGTGCCAGCAGCTTGGCGCAAGACGTCGTGGCTTTCTTT
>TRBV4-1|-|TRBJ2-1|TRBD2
CASSNSGGSEQFF
TGTGCCAGCAGCAACAGCGGGGGTAGTGAGCAGTTCTTC
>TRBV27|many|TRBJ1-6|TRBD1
CASSLRGQGIPPLHF
TGTGCCAGCAGTTTAAGGGGACAGGGAATACCGCCCCTCCACTTT
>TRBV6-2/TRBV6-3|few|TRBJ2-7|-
CASSYFSDEQYF
TGTGCCAGCAGTTACTTCTCAGACGAGCAGTACTTC
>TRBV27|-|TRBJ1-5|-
CASSPLGDRYNQPQHF
TGTGCCAGCAGTCCCCTGGGAGACCGGTACAATCAGCCCCAGCATTTT
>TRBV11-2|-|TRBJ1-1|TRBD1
CASSPPTGGNTEAFF
TGTGCCAGCAGCCCCCCGACAGGGGGGAACACTGAAGCTTTCTTT
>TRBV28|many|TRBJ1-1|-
CASSSRLTEAFF
TGTGCCAGCAGTTCCAGACTCACTGAAGCTTTCTTT
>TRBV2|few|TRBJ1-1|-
CASSGSRVNTEAFF
TGTGCCAGCAGTGGAAGCAGGGTGAACACTGAAGCTTTCTTT
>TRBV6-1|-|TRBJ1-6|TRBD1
CASRTGGYPRGSPLHF
TGTGCCAGCCGGACAGGCGGATATCCCAGGGGTTCACCCCTCCACTTT
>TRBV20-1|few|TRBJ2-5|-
CSARDYEGAGETQYF
TGCAGTGCTAGAGATTATGAGGGAGCCGGTGAGACCCAGTACTTC
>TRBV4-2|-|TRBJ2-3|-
CASSQGVLADTQYF
TGTGCCAGCAGCCAAGGGGTCTTGGCAGATACGCAGTATTTT
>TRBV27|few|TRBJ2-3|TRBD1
CASSLVGTGFWGADTQYF
TGTGCCAGCAGTTTAGTCGGGACAGGGTTTTGGGGCGCAGATACGCAGTATTTT
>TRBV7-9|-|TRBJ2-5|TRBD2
CASSLVPLAGLGETQYF
TGTGCCAGCAGCTTAGTTCCCCTAGCGGGACTCGGGGAGACCCAGTACTTC
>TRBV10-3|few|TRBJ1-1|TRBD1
CAISGDRGKPEAFF
TGTGCCATCAGTGGGGACAGGGGGAAGCCTGAAGCTTTCTTT
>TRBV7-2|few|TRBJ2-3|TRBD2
CASSPPGIAGATQYF
TGTGCCAGCAGCCCCCCGGGGATAGCGGGAGCTACGCAGTATTTT
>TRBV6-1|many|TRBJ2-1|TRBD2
CASSRGTSQINEQFF
TGTGCCAGCAGTAGGGGGACTAGTCAGATCAATGAGCAGTTCTTC
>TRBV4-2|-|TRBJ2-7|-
CASSQDVGFDEQYF
TGTGCCAGCAGCCAAGATGTAGGATTCGACGAGCAGTACTTC
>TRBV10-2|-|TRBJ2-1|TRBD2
CASSWGGSYNEQFF
TGCGCCAGCAGTTGGGGGGGGTCCTACAATGAGCAGTTCTTC
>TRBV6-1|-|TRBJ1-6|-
CAISAGNSPLHF
TGTGCCATCAGCGCCGGTAATTCACCCCTCCACTTT
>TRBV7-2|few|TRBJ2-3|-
CASSLVGGAADTQYF
TGTGCCAGCAGCTTAGTGGGGGGAGCGGCAGATACGCAGTATTTT
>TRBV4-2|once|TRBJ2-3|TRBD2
CASSQELAGDTQYF
TGTGCCAGCAGCCAAGAGCTAGCGGGGGATACGCAGTATTTT
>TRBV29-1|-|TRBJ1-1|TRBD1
CSVGRQGSTEAFF
TGCAGCGTTGGCAGACAGGGTAGCACTGAAGCTTTCTTT
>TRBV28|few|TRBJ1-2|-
CASSSNNGYTF
TGTGCCAGCAGTTCCAATAACGGCTACACCTTC
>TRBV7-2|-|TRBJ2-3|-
CASSQRAWGTSTDTQYF
TGTGCCAGCAGCCAGCGTGCGTGGGGGACTAGCACAGATACGCAGTATTTT
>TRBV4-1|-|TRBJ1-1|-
CASSQGLSRGPGRNTEAFF
TGCGCCAGCAGCCAAGGACTGAGCCGGGGCCCCGGTCGGAACACTGAAGCTTTCTTT
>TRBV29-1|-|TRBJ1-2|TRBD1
CSVEDRGGSYTF
TGCAGCGTTGAAGACAGGGGGGGGAGCTACACCTTC
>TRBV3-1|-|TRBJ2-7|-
CASSQEYEQYF
TGTGCCAGCAGCCAAGAATACGAGCAGTACTTC
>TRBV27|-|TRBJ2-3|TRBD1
CASSNRGRTDTQYF
TGTGCCAGCTCAAACAGGGGGCGCACAGATACGCAGTATTTT
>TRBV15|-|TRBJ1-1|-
CATSRGEQNTEAFF
TGTGCCACCAGCCGGGGGGAACAGAACACTGAAGCTTTCTTT